Below are 10 T cell receptor beta chains sequenced from a single sample in a study of graft-versus-host responses after intestinal transplantation. No antigen has been assigned to these receptors. Method: immunoSEQ multiplex PCR; TCRdb's copy keeps in-frame clones and lacks some. The sample has roughly 100,000 clones, about 90% seen once. Sample: unstimulated CD4+ T cells sorted from spleen or lymph node cells, taken before intestinal transplant. The source is a human donor who received an intestinal transplant.

The CDR3 sequence: CASSYRGYSGYTF. CDR3 DNA: TGTGCCAGCAGTTACAGGGGATATTCTGGCTACACCTTC. The chain employs TRBV6-5 and TRBJ1-2; tentatively, D is TRBD1 (5 bases). Trimming cost V 2 bases and J 7 bases, with 11 bases left between them. Per germline, CDR1 MNHEY and CDR2 SVGAGI. The CDR3 covers 13 residues.

The chain is built from TRBV9 and TRBJ2-2; D may correspond to TRBD1 or TRBD2 (5 bases each). The CDR3 covers 15 residues. The V end was cut by 1 base, the J end by 1 base, with 8 bases between. Germline loops: CDR1 SGDLS, CDR2 YYNGEE. Written as DNA, the CDR3 is TGTGCCAGCAGCGTATGGGGACGGAACACCGGGGAGCTGTTTTTT. Translated: CASSVWGRNTGELFF.

In its sample, this clone was seen once. V gene TRBV6-5 combines with J gene TRBJ2-7, with TRBD1 as a possible D gene (5 bases). Trimming took off 4 bases at V and 6 bases at J, with 16 bases between the two ends. This CDR3 contains 14 residues. Germline V gives CDR1 MNHEY, CDR2 SVGAGI. The CDR3 sequence: CASSSYPYQGEQYF. The CDR3, as DNA: TGTGCCAGCAGTTCCTACCCGTACCAGGGCGAGCAGTACTTC.

This clone was seen just once. The CDR3 spells CASSLVDEKLFF. In DNA, the CDR3 is TGTGCCAGCAGCTTAGTGGACGAAAAACTGTTTTTT. This sequence joins TRBV11-2 and TRBJ1-4; no clear D gene. The CDR3 is 12 amino acids. V lost 1 base to trimming and J lost 8 bases, with 5 bases between them. Germline lookup yields CDR1 SGHAT and CDR2 FQNNGV.

This clone turned up a few times. The chain is built from TRBV19 and TRBJ2-1; TRBD2 agrees at 10 bases. Looked up from germline, CDR1 is LNHDA and CDR2 is SQIVND (reference sequence). V lost 6 bases, J lost 0 bases, and 5 bases stayed unmatched. The length of the CDR3 is 16 residues. In DNA form, the CDR3 reads TGTGCCAGTAGACGCTCTAGCGGGAGCTCCTACAATGAGCAGTTCTTC. It translates to CASRRSSGSSYNEQFF.

This clone was observed a few times. This chain connects TRBV6-1 to TRBJ2-7; 8 nucleotides align to TRBD1. The V segment lost 3 bases and the J segment 2 bases; nucleotides outside the gene matches: 6. This CDR3 spans 15 amino acids. Looked up from germline, CDR1 is MNHNS and CDR2 is SASEGT. Here the CDR3 reads CASSEGQGATYEQYF. DNA of the CDR3: TGTGCCAGCAGTGAGGGGCAGGGGGCTACCTACGAGCAGTACTTC.

This clone rates as medium-sized. The chain employs TRBV20-1 and TRBJ1-1, with D possibly being TRBD1 (6 bases). The CDR3 spans 11 residues. Germline V gene lookup returns CDR1 DFQATT and CDR2 SNEGSKA (reference sequence). Trimming took off 6 bases at V and 10 bases at J, with 15 bases between the two ends. The CDR3 DNA reads TGCAGTGCCCCTTGGGGCAGGGGAGCTTTCTTT. Translation gives CSAPWGRGAFF.

This clone was counted once. The conserved phenylalanine or tryptophan is not found at the CDR3 terminus, so this likely reflects a read error. The DNA is omitted, as the CDR3 cannot be located on it reliably, and the CDR3 follows TCRdb's listing. The genes are TRBV11-2 and TRBJ2-7; TRBD2, the D gene given by the table, was not confirmed from the DNA. With termini counted, the CDR3 has 16 amino acids. CDR1 is SGHAT, CDR2 FQNNGV, per germline. The CDR3 is CASSRRPGLSGETVGM.

This clone was observed a handful of times. The chain is built from TRBV6-5 and TRBJ2-4; 8 nucleotides match TRBD1. The CDR3 contains 16 residues. The V gene's germline CDR1 is MNHEY and CDR2 SVGAGI. Trimming removed 4 bases from V and 3 bases from J; junction bases left unmatched: 8. CDR3 DNA: TGTGCCAGCAGTTCCCCAGCGACAGGGGACAAAAACATTCAGTACTTC. Its protein is CASSSPATGDKNIQYF.

The rearrangement joins TRBV7-9 to TRBJ1-3; no clear D gene. This CDR3 has 12 residues. Germline lookup yields CDR1 SEHNR and CDR2 FQNEAQ (reference sequence). V dropped 5 bases and J dropped 4 bases, with 6 bases sitting between them. CDR3 nucleotides: TGTGCCAGCAGCCCCCAGGGAAACACCATATATTTT. This encodes CASSPQGNTIYF.